Listed below are T cell receptor beta chains from one sample, sequenced in a study of lymphopenia after photon versus proton radiotherapy. TCRdb's table, derived via immunoSEQ multiplex PCR, lists solely in-frame clones and lacks some. Of 60,000 or so clones listed, about 85% are singletons. This sample comprised peripheral blood, obtained from a patient treated with proton-based radiotherapy. The receptors originated from a man older than 75 with esophageal cancer. The CDR3 runs from the conserved cysteine through the conserved F or W. D genes are given only for firm matches. Expanded clones get a size class; other rows say once, few or many, or leave the size out.

J: TRBJ1-5; D: -; size: -; V: TRBV6-5; DNA: TGTGCCAGCAGTTACTCGGGAGGGAGGAATCAGCCCCAGCATTTT; CDR3: CASSYSGGRNQPQHF
J: TRBJ1-1; D: -; size: -; V: TRBV7-3; DNA: TGTGCCAGCAGCTTAACCCCACAAGGCCCGGGGGCCACTGAAGCTTTCTTT; CDR3: CASSLTPQGPGATEAFF
J: TRBJ1-4; D: -; size: -; V: TRBV7-2; DNA: TGTGCCAGCAGCTTAGTCGGATTAGCTAATGAAAAACTGTTTTTT; CDR3: CASSLVGLANEKLFF
J: TRBJ2-2; D: -; size: few; V: TRBV5-1; DNA: TGCGCCAGCAGCTTGTTAGGTTTACTAGTAGACACCGGGGAGCTGTTTTTT; CDR3: CASSLLGLLVDTGELFF
J: TRBJ2-7; D: -; size: -; V: TRBV7-2; DNA: TGTGCCAGCAGCTTCGGACGCATCTACTACGAGCAGTACTTC; CDR3: CASSFGRIYYEQYF
J: TRBJ2-1; D: TRBD2; size: -; V: TRBV6-5; DNA: TGTGCCAGCAGTTTAGTGCGGGAGATCAATGAGCAGTTCTTC; CDR3: CASSLVREINEQFF
J: TRBJ1-5; D: -; size: -; V: TRBV30; DNA: TGTGCCTGGAGTAGGGGGGTCAGCAATCAGCCCCAGCATTTT; CDR3: CAWSRGVSNQPQHF
J: TRBJ2-5; D: TRBD1; size: -; V: TRBV25-1; DNA: TGTGCCAGCAGTGAATTCACAGGGGGTCCAGAGACCCAGTACTTC; CDR3: CASSEFTGGPETQYF
J: TRBJ2-4; D: -; size: -; V: TRBV5-4; DNA: TGTGCCAGCAGCTTGGCCGAGGCAGGGGACATTCAGTACTTC; CDR3: CASSLAEAGDIQYF
J: TRBJ2-3; D: TRBD2; size: -; V: TRBV4-2; DNA: TGTGCCAGCAGCCAAGAGACTAGCGGGGTCACAGATACGCAGTATTTT; CDR3: CASSQETSGVTDTQYF
J: TRBJ1-1; D: -; size: once; V: TRBV30; DNA: TGTGCCTGGAGTAGGAGGGGCCTCCCGACTTTCTTT; CDR3: CAWSRRGLPTFF